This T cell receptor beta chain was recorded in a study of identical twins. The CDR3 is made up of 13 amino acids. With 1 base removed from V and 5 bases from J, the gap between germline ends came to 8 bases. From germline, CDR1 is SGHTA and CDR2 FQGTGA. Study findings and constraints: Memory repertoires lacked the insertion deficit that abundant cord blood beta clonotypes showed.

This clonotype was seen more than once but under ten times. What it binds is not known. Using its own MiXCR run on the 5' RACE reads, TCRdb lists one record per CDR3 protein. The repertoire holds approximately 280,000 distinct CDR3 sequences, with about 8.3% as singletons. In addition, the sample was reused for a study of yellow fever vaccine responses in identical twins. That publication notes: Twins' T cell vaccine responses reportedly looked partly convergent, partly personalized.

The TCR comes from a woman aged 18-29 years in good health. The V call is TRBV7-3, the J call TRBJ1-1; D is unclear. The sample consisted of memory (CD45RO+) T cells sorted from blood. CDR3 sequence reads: CASSLMLGTEAFF. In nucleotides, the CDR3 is TGTGCCAGCAGCTTAATGCTGGGAACTGAAGCTTTCTTT.